This is a list of T cell receptor beta chains from one sample in a study of cytomegalovirus exposure and HLA in healthy donors. Produced via immunoSEQ multiplex PCR; TCRdb's table is partial and in-frame only. The sample holds roughly 250,000 clones, 84% seen once. Material for sequencing was PBMCs. The receptors were gathered from a woman aged 40 to 50 in good health and CMV-seropositive. Both conserved end residues are part of each CDR3. A D gene is named only where the DNA matches it firmly. Not every row has a clone size; where given, it reads once, few, many or a size class.

J gene: TRBJ2-5; clone size: once; D gene: .; V gene: TRBV27; CDR3 length: 16; CDR3 protein: CASSLQAGYIQETQYF; CDR3 DNA: TGTGCCAGCAGTTTACAGGCAGGGTATATCCAAGAGACCCAGTACTTC
J gene: TRBJ1-1; clone size: .; D gene: .; V gene: TRBV5-6; CDR3 length: 13; CDR3 protein: CASHMIGGAEAFF; CDR3 DNA: TGTGCCAGCCACATGATAGGGGGGGCTGAAGCTTTCTTT
J gene: TRBJ2-7; clone size: few; D gene: TRBD1; V gene: TRBV6-5; CDR3 length: 14; CDR3 protein: CASSNRGQWDEQYF; CDR3 DNA: TGTGCCAGCAGCAACAGGGGGCAATGGGACGAGCAGTACTTC
J gene: TRBJ1-2; clone size: .; D gene: TRBD1; V gene: TRBV19; CDR3 length: 15; CDR3 protein: CATGSRTGDPDGYTF; CDR3 DNA: TGTGCCACCGGGTCCCGGACAGGGGATCCTGATGGCTACACCTTC
J gene: TRBJ2-2; clone size: .; D gene: .; V gene: TRBV7-2; CDR3 length: 17; CDR3 protein: CASSLPQLVVSAGELFF; CDR3 DNA: TGTGCCAGCAGCTTACCCCAACTAGTCGTTTCCGCCGGGGAGCTGTTTTTT
J gene: TRBJ2-7; clone size: .; D gene: TRBD1; V gene: TRBV7-2; CDR3 length: 15; CDR3 protein: CASSAMGQGLVEQYF; CDR3 DNA: TGTGCCAGCAGCGCCATGGGACAGGGTTTGGTCGAGCAGTACTTC
J gene: TRBJ1-5; clone size: once; D gene: TRBD1; V gene: TRBV28; CDR3 length: 15; CDR3 protein: CASSLWDRKSQPQHF; CDR3 DNA: TGTGCCAGCAGTTTATGGGACAGGAAGAGTCAGCCCCAGCATTTT
J gene: TRBJ1-6; clone size: .; D gene: .; V gene: TRBV5-1; CDR3 length: 16; CDR3 protein: CASSLMEGTYHSPLHF; CDR3 DNA: TGCGCCAGCAGCTTGATGGAGGGGACCTACCATTCACCCCTCCACTTT
J gene: TRBJ1-5; clone size: .; D gene: TRBD1; V gene: TRBV18; CDR3 length: 15; CDR3 protein: CASSPRTGDEQPQHF; CDR3 DNA: TGTGCCAGCTCACCAAGGACAGGAGATGAACAGCCCCAGCATTTT
J gene: TRBJ2-3; clone size: .; D gene: TRBD1; V gene: TRBV5-1; CDR3 length: 16; CDR3 protein: CASSLDGTGGSDTQYF; CDR3 DNA: TGCGCCAGCAGCTTGGATGGGACAGGGGGATCAGATACGCAGTATTTT
J gene: TRBJ1-6; clone size: .; D gene: TRBD1; V gene: TRBV11-2; CDR3 length: 15; CDR3 protein: CASSPGTVYNSPLHF; CDR3 DNA: TGTGCCAGCAGCCCCGGGACAGTCTATAATTCACCCCTCCACTTT
J gene: TRBJ2-7; clone size: .; D gene: .; V gene: TRBV7-6; CDR3 length: 13; CDR3 protein: CASSLNPTYEQYF; CDR3 DNA: TGTGCCAGCAGCCTAAACCCCACGTACGAGCAGTACTTC
J gene: TRBJ2-7; clone size: .; D gene: .; V gene: TRBV7-8; CDR3 length: 16; CDR3 protein: CASSSKGSPSSYEQYF; CDR3 DNA: TGTGCCAGCAGCTCGAAGGGGTCGCCCAGCTCCTACGAGCAGTACTTC
J gene: TRBJ2-7; clone size: .; D gene: TRBD2; V gene: TRBV19; CDR3 length: 16; CDR3 protein: CASSIDTSGSSYEQYF; CDR3 DNA: TGTGCCAGTAGTATCGATACTAGCGGGAGCTCCTACGAGCAGTACTTC
J gene: TRBJ1-5; clone size: .; D gene: .; V gene: TRBV30; CDR3 length: 15; CDR3 protein: CAWTPAGYSNQPQHF; CDR3 DNA: TGTGCCTGGACGCCCGCGGGGTATAGCAATCAGCCCCAGCATTTT
J gene: TRBJ1-5; clone size: .; D gene: .; V gene: TRBV19; CDR3 length: 15; CDR3 protein: CASSIGGDPAQPQHF; CDR3 DNA: TGTGCCAGTAGTATAGGTGGAGACCCAGCACAGCCCCAGCATTTT
J gene: TRBJ1-1; clone size: .; D gene: .; V gene: TRBV18; CDR3 length: 13; CDR3 protein: CASSGGQNTEAFF; CDR3 DNA: TGTGCCAGCTCCGGAGGGCAGAACACTGAAGCTTTCTTT
J gene: TRBJ2-5; clone size: .; D gene: .; V gene: TRBV15; CDR3 length: 11; CDR3 protein: CATGQGGEQYF; CDR3 DNA: TGTGCCACCGGACAGGGAGGGGAGCAGTACTTC
J gene: TRBJ2-1; clone size: once; D gene: TRBD2; V gene: TRBV2; CDR3 length: 16; CDR3 protein: CASSEGGGSSYNEQFF; CDR3 DNA: TGTGCCAGCAGTGAAGGCGGCGGGAGCTCCTACAATGAGCAGTTCTTC
J gene: TRBJ2-1; clone size: .; D gene: .; V gene: TRBV6-4; CDR3 length: 13; CDR3 protein: CASRRDSTNEQFF; CDR3 DNA: TGTGCCAGCAGGCGGGACTCTACCAATGAGCAGTTCTTC
J gene: TRBJ2-1; clone size: .; D gene: .; V gene: TRBV12-5; CDR3 length: 17; CDR3 protein: CASGLGPSGGSYNEQFF; CDR3 DNA: TGTGCTAGTGGTTTGGGACCTAGTGGCGGCTCCTACAATGAGCAGTTCTTC
J gene: TRBJ1-1; clone size: .; D gene: .; V gene: TRBV14; CDR3 length: 11; CDR3 protein: CASSQGEGAFF; CDR3 DNA: TGTGCCAGCAGCCAGGGGGAGGGAGCTTTCTTT
J gene: TRBJ2-7; clone size: .; D gene: .; V gene: TRBV20-1; CDR3 length: 11; CDR3 protein: CSARALREQYF; CDR3 DNA: TGCAGTGCTAGAGCCCTTCGGGAGCAGTACTTC